This TCR beta chain emerged from a study of cytomegalovirus exposure and HLA in healthy donors. Study in general: The approximately 120 validation repertoires were produced on the same platform as the 650 to 800 repertoires of the first cohort. This was reported in a later analysis.

Profiled with immunoSEQ multiplex PCR; TCRdb holds only in-frame clones, not every one. The sample contains fewer than 150,000 clones, almost 90% of which appear only once. Separate from the roughly 720-subject first cohort, the roughly 120-subject validation cohort was the one that the donors belonged to. Study conclusions and caveats: CMV antigen specificity was confirmed in vitro for a few CMV-associated chains. Investigators reported under 200 TCR beta chains as tied to cytomegalovirus.

In germline, CDR1 is SQVTM, CDR2 ANQGSEA. V trimming: 0 bases; J trimming: 2 bases; junction bases outside the gene matches: 7. CDR3 size: 16 residues. On this clone itself: The antigen is not known.

V and J are TRBV29-1 and TRBJ2-1; 7 bases agree with TRBD2. The receptor comes from a young man in good health and CMV-seronegative. The sample comprised PBMCs. Here the CDR3 reads CSVEDPPGGTYNEQFF. For the CDR3, the DNA is TGCAGCGTTGAAGATCCCCCGGGAGGCACCTACAATGAGCAGTTCTTC.